This record concerns one T cell receptor beta chain sequence. This sample is drawn from a study of ipilimumab plus nivolumab after autologous stem cell transplantation. Only in-frame clones appear in the TCRdb table, and some are missing; sequencing was by immunoSEQ multiplex PCR. The sample records over 75,000 clones, 83% being singletons. CDR1 is SGHRS, CDR2 YFSETQ, per germline. The CDR3 is made up of 15 amino acids. Trimming took 1 base from V and 1 from J, leaving 12 bases between them. Specimen: PBMCs, collected in a trial of ipilimumab plus nivolumab as post-transplant consolidation. This rearrangement joins TRBV5-1 to TRBJ2-7; D ambiguous. This TCR came from a male donor with diffuse large B-cell lymphoma. In nucleotides, the CDR3 is TGCGCCAGCAGCTTGTCCGCGTTTGGATCCTACGAGCAGTACTTC. Its translation is CASSLSAFGSYEQYF.